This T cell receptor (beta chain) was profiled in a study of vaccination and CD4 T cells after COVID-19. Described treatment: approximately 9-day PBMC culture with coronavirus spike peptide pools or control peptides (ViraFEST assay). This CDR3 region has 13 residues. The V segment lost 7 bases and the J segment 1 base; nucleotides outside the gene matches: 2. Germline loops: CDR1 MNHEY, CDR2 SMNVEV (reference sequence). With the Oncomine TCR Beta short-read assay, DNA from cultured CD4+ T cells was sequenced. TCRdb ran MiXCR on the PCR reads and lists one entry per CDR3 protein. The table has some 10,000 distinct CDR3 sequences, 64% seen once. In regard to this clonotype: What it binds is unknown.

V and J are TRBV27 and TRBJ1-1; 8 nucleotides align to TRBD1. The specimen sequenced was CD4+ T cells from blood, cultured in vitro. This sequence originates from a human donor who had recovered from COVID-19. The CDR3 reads CASTDRGNTEAFF. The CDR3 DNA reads TGTGCCAGCACCGACAGGGGGAACACTGAAGCTTTCTTT.